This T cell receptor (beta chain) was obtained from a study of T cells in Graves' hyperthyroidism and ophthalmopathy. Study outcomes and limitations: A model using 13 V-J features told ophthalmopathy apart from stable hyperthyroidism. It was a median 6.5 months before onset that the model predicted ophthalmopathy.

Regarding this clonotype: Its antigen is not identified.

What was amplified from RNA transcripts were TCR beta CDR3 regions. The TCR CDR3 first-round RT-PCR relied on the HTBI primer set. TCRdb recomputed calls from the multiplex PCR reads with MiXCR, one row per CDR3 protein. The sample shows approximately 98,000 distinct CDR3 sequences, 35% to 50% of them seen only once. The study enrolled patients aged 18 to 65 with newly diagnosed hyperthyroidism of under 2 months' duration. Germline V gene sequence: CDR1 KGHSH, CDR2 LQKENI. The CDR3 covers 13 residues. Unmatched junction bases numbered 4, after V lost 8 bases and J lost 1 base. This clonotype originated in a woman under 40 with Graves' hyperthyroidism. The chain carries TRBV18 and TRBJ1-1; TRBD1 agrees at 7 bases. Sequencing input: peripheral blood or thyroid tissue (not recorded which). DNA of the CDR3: TGTGCCAGCGACAGGGCGTCGAACACTGAAGCTTTCTTT. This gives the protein CASDRASNTEAFF.